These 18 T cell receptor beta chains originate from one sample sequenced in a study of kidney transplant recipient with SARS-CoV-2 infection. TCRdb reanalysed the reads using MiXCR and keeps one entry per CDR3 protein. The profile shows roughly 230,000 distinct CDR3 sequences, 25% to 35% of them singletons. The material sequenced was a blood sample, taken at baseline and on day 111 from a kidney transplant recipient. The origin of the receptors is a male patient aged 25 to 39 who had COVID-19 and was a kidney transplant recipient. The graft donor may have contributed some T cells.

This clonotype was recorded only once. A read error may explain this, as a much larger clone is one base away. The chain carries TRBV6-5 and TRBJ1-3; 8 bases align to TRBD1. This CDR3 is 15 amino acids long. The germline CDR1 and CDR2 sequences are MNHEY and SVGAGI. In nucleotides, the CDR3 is TGTGCCAGCAGGCAAGGGACAGGCTCTGGAAACGCCATATATTTT. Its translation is CASRQGTGSGNAIYF.

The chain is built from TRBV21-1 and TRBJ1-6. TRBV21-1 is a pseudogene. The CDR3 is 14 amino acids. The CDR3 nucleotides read TGTGCCAGCAGAAGGCAGGTAGCGGGTTCACCCCTCCACTTT. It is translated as CASRRQVAGSPLHF.

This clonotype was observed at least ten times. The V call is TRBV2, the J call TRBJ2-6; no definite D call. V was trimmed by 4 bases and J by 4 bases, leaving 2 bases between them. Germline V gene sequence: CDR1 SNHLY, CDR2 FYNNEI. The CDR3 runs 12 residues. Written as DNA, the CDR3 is TGTGCCAGCAGTGGAGGGGCCAACGTCCTGACTTTC. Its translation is CASSGGANVLTF.

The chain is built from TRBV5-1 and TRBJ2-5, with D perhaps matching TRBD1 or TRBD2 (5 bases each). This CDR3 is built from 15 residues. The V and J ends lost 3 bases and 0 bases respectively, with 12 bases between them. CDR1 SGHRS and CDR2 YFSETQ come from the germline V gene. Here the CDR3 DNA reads TGCGCCAGCAGCTCCCGACGGGGCGACCAAGAGACCCAGTACTTC. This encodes CASSSRRGDQETQYF.

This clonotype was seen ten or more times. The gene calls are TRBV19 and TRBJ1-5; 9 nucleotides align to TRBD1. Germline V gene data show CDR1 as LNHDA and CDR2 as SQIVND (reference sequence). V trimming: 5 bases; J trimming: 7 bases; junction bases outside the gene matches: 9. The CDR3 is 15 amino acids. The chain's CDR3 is CASSSNRGQVQPQHF. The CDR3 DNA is TGTGCCAGTAGTTCCAACAGGGGGCAGGTACAGCCCCAGCATTTT.

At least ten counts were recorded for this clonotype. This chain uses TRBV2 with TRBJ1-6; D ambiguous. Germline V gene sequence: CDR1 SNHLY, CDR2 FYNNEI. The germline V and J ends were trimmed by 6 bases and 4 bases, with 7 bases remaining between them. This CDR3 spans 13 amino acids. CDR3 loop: CASRAEYNSPLHF. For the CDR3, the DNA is TGTGCCAGCAGAGCAGAGTATAATTCACCCCTCCACTTT.

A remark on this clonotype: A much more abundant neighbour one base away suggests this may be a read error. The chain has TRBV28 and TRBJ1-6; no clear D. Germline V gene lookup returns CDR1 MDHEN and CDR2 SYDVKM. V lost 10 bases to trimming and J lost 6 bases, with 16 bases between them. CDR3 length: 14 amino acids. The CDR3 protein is CAITRAQPNSPLHF. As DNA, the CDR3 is TGTGCCATAACGAGGGCCCAGCCTAATTCACCCCTCCACTTT.

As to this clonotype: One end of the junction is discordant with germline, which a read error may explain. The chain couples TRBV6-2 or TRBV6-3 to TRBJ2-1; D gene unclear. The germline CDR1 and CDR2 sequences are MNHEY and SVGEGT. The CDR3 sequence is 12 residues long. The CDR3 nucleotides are TGTGCCAGCAGTTACGCGGTGAATGGGCAGTTCTTC. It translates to CASSYAVNGQFF.

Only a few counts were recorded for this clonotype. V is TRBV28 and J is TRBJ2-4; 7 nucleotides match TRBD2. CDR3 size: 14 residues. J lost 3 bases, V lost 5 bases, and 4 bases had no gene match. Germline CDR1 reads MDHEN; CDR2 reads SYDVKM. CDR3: CASSLGGGKNIQYF. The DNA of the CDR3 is TGTGCCAGCAGTCTGGGCGGGGGCAAAAACATTCAGTACTTC.

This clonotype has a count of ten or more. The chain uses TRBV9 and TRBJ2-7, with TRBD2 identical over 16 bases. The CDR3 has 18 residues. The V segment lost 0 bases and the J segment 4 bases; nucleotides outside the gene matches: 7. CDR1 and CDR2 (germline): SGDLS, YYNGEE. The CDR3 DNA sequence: TGTGCCAGCAGCGTAGCTTTAGGGACTAGCGGGAGGGAATACGAGCAGTACTTC. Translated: CASSVALGTSGREYEQYF.

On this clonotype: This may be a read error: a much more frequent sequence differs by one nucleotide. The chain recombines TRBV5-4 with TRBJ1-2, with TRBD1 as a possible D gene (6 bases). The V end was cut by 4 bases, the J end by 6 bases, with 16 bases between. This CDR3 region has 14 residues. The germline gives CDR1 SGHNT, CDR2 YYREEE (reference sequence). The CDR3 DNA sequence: TGTGCCAGCAGCACCGCGGGGGCTATGCATGGCTACACCTTC. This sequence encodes CASSTAGAMHGYTF.

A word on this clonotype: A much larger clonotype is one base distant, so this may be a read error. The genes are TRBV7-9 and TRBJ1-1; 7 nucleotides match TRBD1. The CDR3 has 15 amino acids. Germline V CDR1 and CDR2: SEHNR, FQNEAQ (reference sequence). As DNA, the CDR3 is TGTGTCAGCAGCTGGAATTCCGGGACAGTCACTGAAGCTTTCTTT. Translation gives CVSSWNSGTVTEAFF.

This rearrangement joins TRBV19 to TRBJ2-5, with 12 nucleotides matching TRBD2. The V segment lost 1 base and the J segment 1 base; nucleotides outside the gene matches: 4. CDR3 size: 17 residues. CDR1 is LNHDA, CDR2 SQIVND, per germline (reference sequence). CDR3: CASSIGLAGACQETQYF. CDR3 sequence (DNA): TGTGCCAGTAGTATAGGACTAGCGGGAGCGTGCCAAGAGACCCAGTACTTC.

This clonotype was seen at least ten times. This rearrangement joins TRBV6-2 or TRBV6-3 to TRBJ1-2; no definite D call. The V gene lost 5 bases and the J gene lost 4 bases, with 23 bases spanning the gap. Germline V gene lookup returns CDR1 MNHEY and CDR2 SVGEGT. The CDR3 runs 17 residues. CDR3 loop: CASSPGCCIGKTYGYTF. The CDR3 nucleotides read TGTGCCAGCAGTCCCGGTTGCTGCATCGGAAAGACCTATGGCTACACCTTC.

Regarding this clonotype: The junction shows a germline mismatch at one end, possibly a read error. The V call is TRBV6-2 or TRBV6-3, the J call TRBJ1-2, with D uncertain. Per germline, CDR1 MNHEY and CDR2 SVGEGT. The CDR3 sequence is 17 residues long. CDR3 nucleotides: TGTGCCGGCAGTGAAGACAACTGCATCGGAAAGACCTATGGCTACACCTTC. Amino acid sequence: CAGSEDNCIGKTYGYTF.

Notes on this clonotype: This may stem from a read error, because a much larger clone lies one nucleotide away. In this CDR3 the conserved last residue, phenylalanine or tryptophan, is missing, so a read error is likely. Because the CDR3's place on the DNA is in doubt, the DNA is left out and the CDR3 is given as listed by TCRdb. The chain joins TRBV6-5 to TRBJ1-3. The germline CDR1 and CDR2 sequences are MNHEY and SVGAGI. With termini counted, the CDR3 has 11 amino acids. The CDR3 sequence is CASSYKGSNYL.

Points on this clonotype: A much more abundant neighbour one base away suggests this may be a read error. CDR3 residues: CASNIGGRGDTEAFF. DNA for the CDR3: TGTGCCAGTAATATAGGCGGCAGGGGAGACACTGAAGCTTTCTTT. The chain carries TRBV19 and TRBJ1-1, with a tentative D call TRBD1 (6 bases). The CDR3 has 15 amino acids. In germline, CDR1 is LNHDA, CDR2 SQIVND (reference sequence).

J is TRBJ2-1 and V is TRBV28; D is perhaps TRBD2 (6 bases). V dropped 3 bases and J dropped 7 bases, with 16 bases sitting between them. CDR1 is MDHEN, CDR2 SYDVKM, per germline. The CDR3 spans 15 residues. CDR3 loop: CASSFSASETNEQFF. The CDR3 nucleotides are TGTGCCAGCAGTTTTTCGGCTAGCGAGACAAATGAGCAGTTCTTC.